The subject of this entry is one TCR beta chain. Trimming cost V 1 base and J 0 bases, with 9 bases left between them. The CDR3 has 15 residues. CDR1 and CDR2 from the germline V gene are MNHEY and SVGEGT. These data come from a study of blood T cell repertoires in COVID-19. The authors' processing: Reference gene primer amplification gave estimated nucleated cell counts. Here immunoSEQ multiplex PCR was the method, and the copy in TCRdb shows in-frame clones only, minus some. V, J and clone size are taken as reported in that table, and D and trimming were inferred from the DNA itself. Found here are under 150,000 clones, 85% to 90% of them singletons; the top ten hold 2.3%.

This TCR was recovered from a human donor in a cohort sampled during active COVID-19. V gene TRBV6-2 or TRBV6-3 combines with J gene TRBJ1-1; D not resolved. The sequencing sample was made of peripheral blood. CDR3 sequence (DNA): TGTGCCAGCAGTTACTTTCGGCGGTTGAACACTGAAGCTTTCTTT. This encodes CASSYFRRLNTEAFF.